Below are 29 T cell receptor beta chains sequenced from a single sample in a study of cytomegalovirus exposure and HLA in healthy donors. Amplification used 60 Vbeta primers and 13 Jbeta primers. Assay used: immunoSEQ multiplex PCR; TCRdb lists only in-frame clones, some missing. The sample has some 130,000 clones; around 81% are singletons. The sequenced sample consisted of PBMCs. Receptor source: a young man in good health and CMV-seronegative.

This sequence joins TRBV6-5 and TRBJ1-1, with 7 nucleotides matching TRBD1. This CDR3 is 14 amino acids long. Unmatched junction bases numbered 5, after V lost 6 bases and J lost 1 base. Per germline, CDR1 MNHEY and CDR2 SVGAGI. The CDR3 sequence is CASRGTGENTEAFF. CDR3 coding DNA: TGTGCCAGCAGGGGAACAGGGGAGAACACTGAAGCTTTCTTT.

The V call is TRBV14, the J call TRBJ1-2; D uncertain. This CDR3 has 14 amino acids. Trimming shortened V by 1 base and J by 2 bases, and 8 bases separated the two germline ends. CDR1 SGHDN and CDR2 FVKESK come from the germline V gene. Here the CDR3 reads CASSQGTKNYGYTF. CDR3 nucleotide sequence: TGTGCCAGCAGCCAAGGCACAAAAAACTATGGCTACACCTTC.

The chain carries TRBV15 and TRBJ2-7, with 7 bases aligning to TRBD1. The CDR3 has 20 amino acids. Per the germline V gene, CDR1 is LNHNV and CDR2 is YYDKDF (reference sequence). V was clipped by 1 base and J by 2 bases; unmatched bases: 20. The CDR3, as DNA: TGTGCCACCAGCAGAGTCCCCGGGACAGCATACAATCGTGCCCCCTACGAGCAGTACTTC. Its translation is CATSRVPGTAYNRAPYEQYF. Together with reference TRBV15 and TRBJ2-7, the CDR3 gives the full variable domain: DAMVIQNPRYQVTQFGKPVTLSCSQTLNHNVMYWYQQKSSQAPKLLFHYYDKDFNNEADTPDNFQSRRPNTSFCFLDIRSPGLGDTAMYLCATSRVPGTAYNRAPYEQYFGPGTRLTVT.

This clone has a handful of counts. V and J are TRBV4-1 and TRBJ1-1; maybe TRBD1 (6 bases). Germline CDR1 and CDR2: MGHRA and YSYEKL. Deletions cut 4 bases from V and 2 bases from J, with 17 bases between. This CDR3 has 16 residues. Here the CDR3 DNA reads TGCGCCAGCAGCCTACCGCAGGGACAAATAAACACTGAAGCTTTCTTT. Residues: CASSLPQGQINTEAFF.

The chain uses TRBV30 and TRBJ2-4; TRBD1 matches at 9 bases. The CDR3 totals 15 residues. Germline loops: CDR1 GTSNPN, CDR2 SVGIG (reference sequence). V shed 3 bases and J 0 bases; nucleotides not matched to a gene: 3. In DNA, the CDR3 is TGTGCCTGGAGGGGACAGGGATTAGCCAAAAACATTCAGTACTTC. Its protein is CAWRGQGLAKNIQYF.

The chain joins TRBV27 to TRBJ1-1, with D uncertain. CDR3 length: 14 amino acids. Per germline, CDR1 MNHEY and CDR2 SMNVEV (reference sequence). V was shortened by 2 bases and J by 5 bases, with 12 bases between the two germline ends. DNA of the CDR3: TGTGCCAGCAGTTTACATTCGGGGAGGACTGAAGCTTTCTTT. Its protein is CASSLHSGRTEAFF.

This chain joins TRBV9 and TRBJ1-2; D is unresolved. In germline, CDR1 is SGDLS, CDR2 YYNGEE. V lost 0 bases to trimming and J lost 7 bases, with 10 bases between them. The CDR3 is 13 residues long. CDR3 amino acids: CASSVATVAGYTF. CDR3 sequence (DNA): TGTGCCAGCAGCGTAGCTACCGTAGCTGGCTACACCTTC.

The chain uses TRBV20-1 and TRBJ2-5; unclear D gene. Germline CDR1 is DFQATT and CDR2 is SNEGSKA (reference sequence). Between the trimmed V and J ends, which lost 3 bases and 5 bases, there was a span of 4 bases. CDR3 length equals 10 residues. The CDR3 nucleotides read TGCAGTGCTAGTTCTGAGACCCAGTACTTC. Translated: CSASSETQYF.

This clone was counted a single time. This chain uses TRBV7-2 with TRBJ2-7, with TRBD1 matching 7 bases. J gave up 2 bases and V 1 base, and 5 bases lay outside the gene matches. The germline V gene has CDR1 SGHTA and CDR2 FQGNSA. This CDR3 is 15 amino acids long. CDR3 coding DNA: TGTGCCAGCAGCTTAGAACTTACAGGGGCCTACGAGCAGTACTTC. It is translated as CASSLELTGAYEQYF. Full variable domain (rest looked up from reference TRBV7-2 and TRBJ2-7): GAGVSQSPSNKVTEKGKDVELRCDPISGHTALYWYRQSLGQGLEFLIYFQGNSAPDKSGLPSDRFSAERTGGSVSTLTIQRTQQEDSAVYLCASSLELTGAYEQYFGPGTRLTVT.

The chain combines TRBV19 with TRBJ1-5; 10 bases map to TRBD1. The CDR3 loop spans 15 amino acids. The germline gives CDR1 LNHDA, CDR2 SQIVND (reference sequence). The V and J ends lost 3 bases and 7 bases, in that order; junction bases with no gene match: 6. The CDR3 DNA reads TGTGCCAGTAGTATCGGGGACAGGGGTGGCCAGCCCCAGCATTTT. It is translated as CASSIGDRGGQPQHF.

This clone occurred a few times. This sequence joins TRBV29-1 and TRBJ2-1, with TRBD2 matching 8 bases. V lost 4 bases, J lost 0 bases, and 11 bases stayed unmatched. The CDR3 spans 17 residues. The germline V gene encodes CDR1 SQVTM and CDR2 ANQGSEA. The CDR3 spells CSVVTVTSGSSYNEQFF. In DNA form, the CDR3 reads TGCAGCGTTGTGACAGTCACTAGCGGAAGCTCCTACAATGAGCAGTTCTTC.

The V and J genes are TRBV4-1 and TRBJ1-1; D remains unclear. The CDR3 contains 15 residues. The germline V and J ends were trimmed by 0 bases and 4 bases, with 12 bases remaining between them. Germline V gene lookup returns CDR1 MGHRA and CDR2 YSYEKL. The CDR3 sequence is CASSQEVGGVTEAFF. For the CDR3, the DNA is TGCGCCAGCAGCCAAGAGGTCGGCGGGGTCACTGAAGCTTTCTTT.

This clone was seen a handful of times. V and J are TRBV30 and TRBJ2-7, with 9 bases lining up with TRBD1. Germline V gene lookup returns CDR1 GTSNPN and CDR2 SVGIG (reference sequence). The CDR3 runs 14 residues. With 4 bases clipped from V and 6 bases from J, the junction kept 10 bases outside the gene matches. CDR3 protein: CAWKSGQGVIEQYF. CDR3 nucleotide sequence: TGTGCCTGGAAGTCGGGACAGGGAGTTATCGAGCAGTACTTC.

There are a few counts of this clone. The V gene is TRBV5-8, the J gene TRBJ1-1, with D possibly TRBD1 on 5 matching bases. The V end was cut by 0 bases, the J end by 5 bases, with 8 bases between. The CDR3 has 13 amino acids. Per germline, CDR1 SGHTS and CDR2 YDEGEE. The DNA of the CDR3 is TGTGCCAGCAGCTTGGCTAGACAGACTGAAGCTTTCTTT. This gives the protein CASSLARQTEAFF.

This clone has a single count. The junction differs from germline at one of its ends, possibly a read error. The gene calls are TRBV4-3 and TRBJ2-3; D may be TRBD2 (5 bases). This CDR3 spans 14 amino acids. Germline V lookup: CDR1 LGHNA, CDR2 YSLEER. The CDR3: CASSLSSSTDAQYF. Here the CDR3 DNA reads TGCGCCAGCAGCCTTTCTTCTAGCACAGATGCGCAGTATTTT.

This clone has only a few counts. V usage is TRBV4-3 and J usage is TRBJ1-1; no reliable D call. Per the germline V gene, CDR1 is LGHNA and CDR2 is YSLEER. Trimming took off 2 bases at V and 4 bases at J, with 11 bases between the two ends. The CDR3 is 14 amino acids. For the CDR3, the DNA is TGCGCCAGCAGCCAACACTCGGGGTTCACTGAAGCTTTCTTT. Encoded protein: CASSQHSGFTEAFF.

This clone was seen a few times. This chain uses TRBV6-6 with TRBJ1-4; D perhaps matches TRBD1 (5 bases). CDR1 and CDR2 (germline): MNHNY, SVGAGI (reference sequence). V dropped 0 bases and J dropped 6 bases, with 11 bases sitting between them. This CDR3 spans 15 amino acids. The CDR3 DNA reads TGTGCCAGCAGTTACTCGGGCAGGGCAGATGAAAAACTGTTTTTT. Protein sequence: CASSYSGRADEKLFF.

The J gene is TRBJ2-3, the V gene TRBV6-5; perhaps TRBD2 as D (5 bases). Between the trimmed V and J ends, which lost 6 bases and 5 bases, there was a span of 15 bases. Germline values: CDR1 MNHEY, CDR2 SVGAGI. The CDR3 loop spans 14 amino acids. CDR3 DNA: TGTGCCAGCAGAAAACTAGGGTCTGTAGATACGCAGTATTTT. Translating it yields CASRKLGSVDTQYF.

The chain links TRBV2 to TRBJ1-4; D is unresolved. Germline-derived CDR1 and CDR2 are SNHLY and FYNNEI. Trimming left V 6 bases short and J 4 bases short, with 15 bases between. This CDR3 is built from 15 residues. The CDR3 reads CASRPGSGYNEKLFF. The CDR3 nucleotides read TGTGCCAGCAGGCCGGGGTCGGGTTATAATGAAAAACTGTTTTTT.

The chain has TRBV6-5 and TRBJ1-4, with 7 nucleotides matching TRBD1. Trimming took 4 bases from V and 8 from J; bases not matched to a gene: 4. The CDR3 is made up of 13 amino acids. Germline CDR1 and CDR2: MNHEY and SVGAGI. The CDR3 DNA reads as TGTGCCAGCAGTTGGTCCAGGGGGGAAAAACTGTTTTTT. The encoded protein is CASSWSRGEKLFF.

This chain connects TRBV30 to TRBJ1-1, with 11 nucleotides matching TRBD1. There are 17 residues in the CDR3. CDR1 is GTSNPN and CDR2 is SVGIG in the germline V gene (reference sequence). The J segment lost 3 bases and the V segment lost 2 bases, leaving 11 bases of the junction unmatched. CDR3: CAWSYGTGGGVDTEAFF. Written as DNA, the CDR3 is TGTGCCTGGAGTTACGGGACAGGGGGTGGGGTGGACACTGAAGCTTTCTTT. The variable domain in full, completed from reference TRBV30 and TRBJ1-1, reads SQTIHQWPATLVQPVGSPLSLECTVEGTSNPNLYWYRQAAGRGLQLLFYSVGIGQISSEVPQNLSASRPQDRQFILSSKKLLLSDSGFYLCAWSYGTGGGVDTEAFFGQGTRLTVV.

The V gene is TRBV14, the J gene TRBJ2-7; D is perhaps TRBD1 (5 bases). CDR1 and CDR2 (germline): SGHDN, FVKESK. The CDR3 is made up of 13 amino acids. Trimming left V 5 bases short and J 3 bases short, with 11 bases between. CDR3 in amino acids: CASSNGHRYEQYF. The CDR3 DNA reads TGTGCCAGCAGCAACGGACATCGCTACGAGCAGTACTTC. The entire variable domain, with the rest obtained from reference TRBV14 and TRBJ2-7, is as follows: EAGVTQFPSHSVIEKGQTVTLRCDPISGHDNLYWYRRVMGKEIKFLLHFVKESKQDESGMPNNRFLAERTGGTYSTLKVQPAELEDSGVYFCASSNGHRYEQYFGPGTRLTVT.

The V and J genes are TRBV27 and TRBJ2-1, with 14 bases aligning to TRBD2. J was trimmed by 7 bases and V by 3 bases; bases with no gene match: 5. This CDR3 has 16 amino acids. Germline V gene sequence: CDR1 MNHEY, CDR2 SMNVEV (reference sequence). The CDR3 DNA reads as TGTGCCAGCAGTTTCTTGACTAGCGGGGGGGATAATGAGCAGTTCTTC. This sequence encodes CASSFLTSGGDNEQFF.

In this sample, this clone turned up a few times. V usage is TRBV9 and J usage is TRBJ2-5; D is unclear. This CDR3 has 12 amino acids. Trimming took 4 bases from V and 7 from J, leaving 11 bases between them. Germline CDR1 is SGDLS and CDR2 is YYNGEE. CDR3 amino acids: CASSFNSGTQYF. The CDR3 DNA reads TGTGCCAGCAGCTTTAACTCTGGGACCCAGTACTTC.

The genes are TRBV5-4 and TRBJ2-3; the match to TRBD1 covers 7 bases. The V gene's germline CDR1 is SGHNT and CDR2 YYREEE (reference sequence). The trim removed 3 bases at V and 2 bases at J, leaving 3 bases unmatched. There are 14 residues in the CDR3. CDR3 nucleotides: TGTGCCAGCAGCTCGACAGGGTCCACAGATACGCAGTATTTT. Its translation is CASSSTGSTDTQYF. The full variable domain, in which reference TRBV5-4 and TRBJ2-3 provide the parts outside the CDR3, is ETGVTQSPTHLIKTRGQQVTLRCSSQSGHNTVSWYQQALGQGPQFIFQYYREEENGRGNFPPRFSGLQFPNYSSELNVNALELDDSALYLCASSSTGSTDTQYFGPGTRLTVL.

V and J are TRBV4-1 and TRBJ2-3; no definite D call. Germline assignment: CDR1 MGHRA and CDR2 YSYEKL. The length of the CDR3 is 16 residues. The V end lost 5 bases, the J end lost 3 bases, and 18 bases lay between the germline ends. The CDR3 reads CASSTSLQSSTDTQYF. The CDR3 coding sequence is TGCGCCAGCAGCACCTCATTACAGAGTTCTACAGATACGCAGTATTTT.

The chain joins TRBV6-5 to TRBJ1-2; a possible D gene is TRBD1 (5 bases). Trimming stripped 4 bases from V and 6 bases from J, with 15 bases between. This CDR3 is built from 14 residues. Looked up from germline, CDR1 is MNHEY and CDR2 is SVGAGI. The CDR3 DNA follows: TGTGCCAGCAGTTGGGCAGGGCCGAACGATGGCTACACCTTC. Translation gives CASSWAGPNDGYTF.

This clone came up once. The chain recombines TRBV6-5 with TRBJ1-1; no clear D gene. This CDR3 region has 13 residues. V dropped 2 bases and J dropped 1 base, with 5 bases sitting between them. The germline gives CDR1 MNHEY, CDR2 SVGAGI. The CDR3 DNA follows: TGTGCCAGCAGTTACCGTCCGAACACTGAAGCTTTCTTT. Translation: CASSYRPNTEAFF.

This clone was counted between two and nine times. This chain uses TRBV27 with TRBJ1-2; D call uncertain. Germline V gene lookup returns CDR1 MNHEY and CDR2 SMNVEV (reference sequence). The V end lost 2 bases, the J end lost 8 bases, and 6 bases lay between the germline ends. This CDR3 has 11 amino acids. CDR3 sequence: CASSLERGYTF. The CDR3 DNA sequence: TGTGCCAGCAGTTTAGAGCGCGGCTACACCTTC.